The 7 T cell receptor beta chains presented below share a single source sample, sequenced in a study of T cell responses to AZD1222 COVID-19 vaccine. Assay: immunoSEQ multiplex PCR; the TCRdb copy retains only in-frame clones and omits some. Among around 100,000 clones, roughly 84% were seen once, and the ten largest hold roughly 10%. Sequenced here: peripheral blood, sampled on day 0 of AZD1222 vaccination. These receptors were collected from an adult in good health.

The sample holds one count of this clone. The chain uses TRBV7-2 and TRBJ2-1; D assignment may be TRBD1 or TRBD2 (7 bases each). This CDR3 has 15 residues. V lost 5 bases and J lost 3, with 14 bases in between. In germline, CDR1 is SGHTA, CDR2 FQGNSA. The DNA for the CDR3 is TGTGCCAGCAGCCGGGGAGGGGGCGACTACAATGAGCAGTTCTTC. It codes for CASSRGGGDYNEQFF.

This chain joins TRBV2 and TRBJ1-1; D perhaps matches TRBD1 (6 bases). Trimming removed 8 bases at V and 1 base at J, with 14 bases between. Germline CDR1 is SNHLY and CDR2 is FYNNEI. CDR3 length: 14 amino acids. The CDR3, as DNA: TGTGCCAGCGGCCAAGGGGGAACGAACACTGAAGCTTTCTTT. It is translated as CASGQGGTNTEAFF.

This clone is a singleton in its sample. This chain links TRBV24-1 with TRBJ1-2; D unresolved. CDR1 and CDR2 from the germline V gene are KGHDR and SFDVKD. The length of the CDR3 is 12 residues. V lost 3 bases to trimming and J lost 5 bases, with 6 bases between them. The CDR3 loop reads CATSDKGYGYTF. The CDR3 coding sequence is TGTGCCACCAGTGATAAGGGATATGGCTACACCTTC.

The genes are TRBV7-2 and TRBJ2-5; a possible D gene is TRBD1 (6 bases). There are 16 residues in the CDR3. Germline CDR1 reads SGHTA; CDR2 reads FQGNSA. Between the trimmed V and J ends, which lost 5 bases and 5 bases, there was a span of 21 bases. The CDR3 nucleotides read TGTGCCAGCAGCCGCAATCGCGGCGGGCAGGGGGAGACCCAGTACTTC. The encoded protein is CASSRNRGGQGETQYF.

The V call is TRBV5-4, the J call TRBJ1-4; TRBD1 matches at 9 bases. J was trimmed by 7 bases and V by 4 bases; bases with no gene match: 8. Germline CDR1 and CDR2: SGHNT and YYREEE (reference sequence). The CDR3 extends over 15 amino acids. This CDR3 reads CASSRDRVPGEKLFF. In DNA form, the CDR3 reads TGTGCCAGCAGCCGGGACAGGGTTCCCGGTGAAAAACTGTTTTTT.

The rearrangement links TRBV27 to TRBJ2-1; D unclear. V dropped 8 bases and J dropped 0 bases, with 14 bases sitting between them. The V gene's germline CDR1 is MNHEY and CDR2 SMNVEV (reference sequence). The CDR3 extends over 15 amino acids. The CDR3 region is CASRPDVSSYNEQFF. The CDR3 coding sequence is TGTGCCAGCCGCCCGGACGTGAGCTCCTACAATGAGCAGTTCTTC.

The V call is TRBV29-1, the J call TRBJ2-5; 7 bases line up with TRBD2. This CDR3 has 14 residues. From germline, CDR1 is SQVTM and CDR2 ANQGSEA. The J segment lost 2 bases and the V segment lost 4 bases, leaving 7 bases of the junction unmatched. CDR3 region: CSVVLAGPQETQYF. DNA of the CDR3: TGCAGCGTTGTATTAGCGGGTCCTCAAGAGACCCAGTACTTC.